A selection of T cell receptor beta chains follows, all from one sample in a study of T cell changes during pregnancy in multiple sclerosis. The table came from immunoSEQ multiplex PCR; TCRdb's copy has only in-frame clones and leaves some out. The sample holds about 40,000 clones, almost 95% seen once. Sequences were derived from CD4+ T cells from peripheral blood mononuclear cells, sampled after pregnancy. The receptors stem from a female donor with multiple sclerosis, enrolled in a pregnancy study. The CDR3 runs from the conserved cysteine through the conserved F or W. A D gene is named only where the DNA matches it firmly. Some rows have no size entry. The others give once, few or many, or a class for an expanded clone.

j_gene,v_gene,abundance,d_gene,CDR3aa,CDR3nt
TRBJ2-7,TRBV6-6,-,-,CASSYPDRYEQYF,TGTGCCAGCAGTTACCCCGACAGGTACGAGCAGTACTTC
TRBJ2-7,TRBV18,-,-,CASSPLDGNYEQYF,TGTGCCAGCTCACCGCTGGACGGGAACTACGAGCAGTACTTC
TRBJ1-1,TRBV10-1,-,-,CASSAGGGDTEAFF,TGCGCCAGCAGTGCCGGAGGGGGGGACACTGAAGCTTTCTTT
TRBJ1-1,TRBV7-6,-,-,CASSLSHNTEAFF,TGTGCCAGCAGCTTAAGCCACAACACTGAAGCTTTCTTT
TRBJ2-6,TRBV5-1,-,-,CASSDPGHPISGANVLTF,TGCGCCAGCAGCGACCCGGGACATCCAATCTCTGGGGCCAACGTCCTGACTTTC
TRBJ1-1,TRBV7-3,-,-,CASSLTLGGDTEAFF,TGTGCCAGCAGCTTAACGTTGGGGGGGGACACTGAAGCTTTCTTT
TRBJ2-1,TRBV7-6,-,TRBD2,CASSILIAGGTYNEQFF,TGTGCCAGCAGCATCTTAATAGCGGGGGGAACCTACAATGAGCAGTTCTTC
TRBJ2-1,TRBV7-9,-,TRBD2,CASSYPREGGNEQFF,TGTGCCAGCAGTTACCCCAGGGAGGGCGGGAATGAGCAGTTCTTC
TRBJ1-4,TRBV5-5,-,-,CASSWGRVEKLFF,TGTGCCAGCAGCTGGGGGAGGGTTGAAAAACTGTTTTTT
TRBJ2-6,TRBV15,once,-,CATSSEGAGANVLTF,TGTGCCACCAGCAGTGAGGGGGCTGGGGCCAACGTCCTGACTTTC
TRBJ2-5,TRBV18,-,TRBD2,CASSPPSGQETQYF,TGTGCCAGCTCACCACCTAGCGGGCAAGAGACCCAGTACTTC
TRBJ2-7,TRBV7-6,-,TRBD1,CASRLQDREAYEQYF,TGTGCCAGCAGGTTACAGGACAGGGAGGCCTACGAGCAGTACTTC
TRBJ2-7,TRBV5-4,-,TRBD1,CASSLGDRGNEEQYF,TGTGCCAGCAGCTTGGGGGACAGGGGAAATGAAGAGCAGTACTTC
TRBJ2-2,TRBV11-1,-,TRBD1,CASSPQIPAGGYTGELFF,TGTGCCAGCAGCCCCCAGATCCCCGCAGGGGGTTACACCGGGGAGCTGTTTTTT
TRBJ1-1,TRBV29-1,-,-,CSVEEKTGGEAFF,TGCAGCGTTGAAGAAAAAACTGGCGGTGAAGCTTTCTTT
TRBJ2-2,TRBV6-5,-,-,CASSYFGGIVTGELFF,TGTGCCAGCAGTTACTTTGGGGGGATAGTAACCGGGGAGCTGTTTTTT
TRBJ2-1,TRBV14,-,-,CASSQTRGWGNEQFF,TGTGCCAGCAGCCAAACCAGGGGTTGGGGCAATGAGCAGTTCTTC
TRBJ2-2,TRBV6-4,-,-,CASSGDTSTGELFF,TGTGCCAGCAGTGGCGATACTAGCACCGGGGAGCTGTTTTTT
TRBJ1-5,TRBV4-1,-,TRBD1,CASSQPGGQTPEQPQHF,TGCGCCAGCAGCCAACCAGGGGGACAGACCCCAGAGCAGCCCCAGCATTTT
TRBJ1-3,TRBV7-2,once,TRBD1,CASSVQGAFGNTIYF,TGTGCCAGCAGCGTACAGGGGGCCTTTGGAAACACCATATATTTT
TRBJ1-5,TRBV2,-,TRBD1,CASSERTGGGQPQHF,TGTGCCAGCAGTGAAAGGACAGGGGGAGGTCAGCCCCAGCATTTT
TRBJ1-2,TRBV5-5,-,-,CASSLFRTNYGYTF,TGTGCCAGCAGCTTGTTCCGGACAAACTATGGCTACACCTTC
TRBJ1-3,TRBV5-4,-,-,CASSPSGGPLTGNTIYF,TGTGCCAGCAGCCCCTCCGGAGGACCGCTGACTGGAAACACCATATATTTT
TRBJ2-7,TRBV10-3,-,-,CAISELVTDYSSYEQYF,TGTGCCATCAGTGAGTTGGTGACGGACTATTCTTCCTACGAGCAGTACTTC
TRBJ2-5,TRBV7-8,-,-,CASSLMGQGETQYF,TGTGCCAGCAGCTTAATGGGCCAGGGAGAGACCCAGTACTTC
TRBJ2-1,TRBV9,once,-,CASSVSGQNNEQFF,TGTGCCAGCAGCGTATCAGGGCAGAACAATGAGCAGTTCTTC
TRBJ1-6,TRBV30,-,TRBD1,CAWSRGPTGERDNSPLHF,TGTGCCTGGAGCCGGGGGCCCACAGGGGAGAGGGATAATTCACCCCTCCACTTT
TRBJ2-7,TRBV29-1,once,-,CSVARSYYEQYF,TGCAGCGTTGCGCGTTCCTACTACGAGCAGTACTTC
TRBJ2-4,TRBV6-1,once,-,CASSEAKGVLAKNIQYF,TGTGCCAGCAGTGAAGCGAAAGGGGTCCTAGCCAAAAACATTCAGTACTTC
TRBJ2-1,TRBV25-1,once,TRBD2,CASSDTGTSVNEQFF,TGTGCCAGCAGTGACACCGGGACTAGCGTTAATGAGCAGTTCTTC
TRBJ2-7,TRBV6-5,-,-,CASRPQGSGYEQYF,TGTGCCAGCAGACCGCAGGGTTCAGGTTACGAGCAGTACTTC
TRBJ1-6,TRBV5-6,-,-,CASSSGAAWNNSPLHF,TGTGCCAGCAGCTCAGGGGCAGCCTGGAATAATTCACCCCTCCACTTT
TRBJ2-3,TRBV18,-,TRBD2,CASSPGTSVTDTQYF,TGTGCCAGCTCACCAGGGACTAGCGTCACAGATACGCAGTATTTT